This T cell receptor beta chain emerged from a study of T cell responses to AZD1222 COVID-19 vaccine. In the case of this clone: What it recognizes is unknown.

Study observations and caveats: A rise in Spike-specific TCR breadth and depth followed two AZD1222 doses.

Sequencing was performed with immunoSEQ multiplex PCR; in TCRdb, only in-frame clones are kept and a portion is missing. The table shows 110,000 or so clones, with more than 70% occurring only once. This CDR3 contains 15 residues. The V gene end was trimmed by 3 bases and the J gene end by 2 bases; junction bases not matched to a gene: 5. Germline V gives CDR1 SGHRS, CDR2 YFSETQ. The specimen comprised peripheral blood, sampled 28 days after the second AZD1222 dose. This receptor was obtained from an adult who received the AZD1222 COVID-19 vaccine. The chain has TRBV5-1 and TRBJ2-1; 7 nucleotides align to TRBD1. In nucleotides, the CDR3 is TGCGCCAGCAGCTCCCAGGGGGAAGCCTACAATGAGCAGTTCTTC. Translated, it gives CASSSQGEAYNEQFF.